Listed here is a single TCR beta chain. The CDR3 loop spans 15 amino acids. CDR1 is MDHEN and CDR2 is SYDVKM in the germline V gene. J gave up 6 bases and V 5 bases, and 6 bases lay outside the gene matches. This specimen belongs to a study of T-cell reconstitution after alpha-beta-depleted transplantation in children. Using unique molecular identifiers, the investigators prepared the TCRbeta library. A single record per CDR3 protein comes from TCRdb applying MiXCR to the PCR reads. The sample has about 610,000 distinct CDR3 sequences; roughly a tenth are singletons. The TCR sequence derives from a human donor who donated a stem cell graft to a child with acute myeloid leukemia. Specimen: PBMCs from the stem cell graft donor, collected from the stem cell graft. This chain uses TRBV28 with TRBJ1-5, with 11 nucleotides matching TRBD1. The CDR3 protein is CASSHRDRGVQPQHF. The CDR3 region has the DNA TGTGCCAGCAGTCACCGGGACAGGGGGGTTCAGCCCCAGCATTTT.